This TCR beta chain emerged from a study of response to subunit inactivated influenza vaccine. Via MiXCR, TCRdb re-called the RT-PCR reads, giving one row per CDR3 protein. Counted here are a few hundred thousand distinct CDR3 sequences, approximately 11% occurring once; the ten biggest clones make up less than 15%. General study findings and limits: Each seasonal flu vaccination may recruit only limited new T cells, authors suggested.

This clonotype has more than one count but fewer than ten. What it recognizes is unknown. CDR1 and CDR2 from the germline V gene are SGHVS and FQNEAQ. CDR3 length equals 15 residues. Trimming left V 3 bases short and J 4 bases short, with 12 bases between. The chain links TRBV7-8 to TRBJ2-2, with D possibly matching TRBD2 (6 bases). Source: PBMCs from blood, taken roughly 46 days after vaccination. The receptor's source is a man aged 50-60 years who received an inactivated influenza vaccine. The CDR3 nucleotides read TGTGCCAGCAGCTTTACGGGAGAGGGCACCGGGGAGCTGTTTTTT. As protein: CASSFTGEGTGELFF.